The clone carrying this T cell receptor (beta chain) was seen many times. Its antigen is as yet unknown. The CDR3 runs 17 residues. Per the germline V gene, CDR1 is LGHNA and CDR2 is YSLEER. The V gene lost 0 bases and the J gene lost 2 bases, with 17 bases spanning the gap. The data derive from a study of metastatic and nonmetastatic thyroid tumors. Overall study: Blood and tumor or nodule tissue repertoires from malignant and benign thyroid patients were compared. Overall study findings and caveats: It was reported that TCR beta diversity was significantly higher in malignant thyroid tumors than benign nodules, in blood and tumor.

Per the original methods: To classify distant metastasis in papillary thyroid cancer, a model was built from CDR3 differences across clinicopathological groups. TCRdb redid the clone calls on the PCR reads using MiXCR. TCRdb's processing, not the study's, gives the V and J calls here. The profile covers more than 90,000 clones, with roughly 13% appearing a single time and roughly 12% taken by the ten largest. No treatment of any kind had been given to any patient before thyroid surgery. This chain connects TRBV4-3 to TRBJ2-7; tentatively, D is TRBD2 (6 bases). The sequenced sample was blood. The clonotype was recovered from a female donor with papillary thyroid cancer or a benign thyroid nodule (not recorded which). Some clones in this sample may be carry-over from other donors' samples. DNA for the CDR3: TGCGCCAGCAGCCAAGATCTTACCGGGAGAAGAACCTACGAGCAGTACTTC. It translates to CASSQDLTGRRTYEQYF.